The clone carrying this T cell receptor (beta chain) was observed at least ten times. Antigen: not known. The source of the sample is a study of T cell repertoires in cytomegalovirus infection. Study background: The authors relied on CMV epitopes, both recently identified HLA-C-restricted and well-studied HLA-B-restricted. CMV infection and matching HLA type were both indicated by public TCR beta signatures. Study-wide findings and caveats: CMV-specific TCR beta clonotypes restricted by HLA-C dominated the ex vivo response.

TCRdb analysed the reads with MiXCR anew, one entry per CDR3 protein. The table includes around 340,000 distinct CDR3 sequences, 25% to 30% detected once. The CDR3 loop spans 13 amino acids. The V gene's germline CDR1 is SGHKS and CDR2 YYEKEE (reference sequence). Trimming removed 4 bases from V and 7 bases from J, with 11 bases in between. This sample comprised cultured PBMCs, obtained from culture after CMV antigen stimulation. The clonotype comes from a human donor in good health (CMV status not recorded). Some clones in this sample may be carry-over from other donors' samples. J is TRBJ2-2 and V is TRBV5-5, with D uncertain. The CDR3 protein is CASSLWVGGELFF. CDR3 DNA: TGTGCCAGCAGCCTGTGGGTGGGCGGGGAGCTGTTTTTT.